This T cell receptor beta chain was identified in a study of blood T cell repertoires in COVID-19. V was pared by 4 bases and J by 5 bases, with 15 bases between. The CDR3 covers 14 residues. Germline-derived CDR1 and CDR2 are SGHDT and YYEEEE. Using immunoSEQ multiplex PCR, the repertoire was profiled, and TCRdb retains in-frame clones only, with some absent. The sample lists roughly 260,000 clones, 82% occurring once. Sequencing was performed on peripheral blood. This sequence originates from a woman aged 70 to 79 with acute or convalescent COVID-19. The V and J genes are TRBV5-6 and TRBJ1-1; no clear D. The CDR3 DNA reads as TGTGCCAGCAGCGGAAGTCAGTGGGAGACTGAAGCTTTCTTT. This translates into CASSGSQWETEAFF. The entire variable domain, with the rest obtained from reference TRBV5-6 and TRBJ1-1, is as follows: DAGVTQSPTHLIKTRGQQVTLRCSPKSGHDTVSWYQQALGQGPQFIFQYYEEEERQRGNFPDRFSGHQFPNYSSELNVNALLLGDSALYLCASSGSQWETEAFFGQGTRLTVV.